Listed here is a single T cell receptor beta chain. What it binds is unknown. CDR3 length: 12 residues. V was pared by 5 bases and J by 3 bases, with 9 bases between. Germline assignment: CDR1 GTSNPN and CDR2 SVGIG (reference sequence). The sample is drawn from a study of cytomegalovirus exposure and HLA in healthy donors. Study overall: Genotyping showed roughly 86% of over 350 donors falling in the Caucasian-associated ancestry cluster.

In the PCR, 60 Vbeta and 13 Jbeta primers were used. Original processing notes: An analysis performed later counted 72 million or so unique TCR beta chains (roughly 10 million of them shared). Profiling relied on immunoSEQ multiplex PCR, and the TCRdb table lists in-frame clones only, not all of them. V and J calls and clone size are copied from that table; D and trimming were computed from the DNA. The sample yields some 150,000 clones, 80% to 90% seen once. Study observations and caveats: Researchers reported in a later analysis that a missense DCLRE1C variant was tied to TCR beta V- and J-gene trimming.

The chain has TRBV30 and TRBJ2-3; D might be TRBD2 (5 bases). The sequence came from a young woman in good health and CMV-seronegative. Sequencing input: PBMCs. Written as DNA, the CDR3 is TGTGCCTGGGGTCGGAGGACAGATACGCAGTATTTT. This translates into CAWGRRTDTQYF.